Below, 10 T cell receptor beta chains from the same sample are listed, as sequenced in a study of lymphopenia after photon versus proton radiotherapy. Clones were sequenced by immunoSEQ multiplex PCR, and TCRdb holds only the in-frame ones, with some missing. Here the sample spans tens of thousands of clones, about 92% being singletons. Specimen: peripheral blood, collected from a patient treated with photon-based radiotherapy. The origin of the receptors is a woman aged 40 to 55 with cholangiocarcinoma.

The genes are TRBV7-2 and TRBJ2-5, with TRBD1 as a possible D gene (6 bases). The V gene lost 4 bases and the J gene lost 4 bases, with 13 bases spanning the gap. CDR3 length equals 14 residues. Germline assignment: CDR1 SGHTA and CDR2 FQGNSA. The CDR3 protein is CASSSGQFRETQYF. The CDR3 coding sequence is TGTGCCAGCAGCTCCGGACAGTTCCGAGAGACCCAGTACTTC.

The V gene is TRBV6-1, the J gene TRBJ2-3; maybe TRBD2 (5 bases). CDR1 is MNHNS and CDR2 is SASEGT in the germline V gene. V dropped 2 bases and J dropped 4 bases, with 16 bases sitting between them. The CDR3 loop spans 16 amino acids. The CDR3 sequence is CASSERTSSGPDTQYF. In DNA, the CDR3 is TGTGCCAGCAGTGAAAGAACTAGTTCGGGCCCAGATACGCAGTATTTT.

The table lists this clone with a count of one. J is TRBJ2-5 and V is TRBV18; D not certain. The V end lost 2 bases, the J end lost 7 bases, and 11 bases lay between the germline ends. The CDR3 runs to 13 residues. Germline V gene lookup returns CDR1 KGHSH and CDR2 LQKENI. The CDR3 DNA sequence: TGTGCCAGCTCACCAGATTCAATGGGGACCCAGTACTTC. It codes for CASSPDSMGTQYF.

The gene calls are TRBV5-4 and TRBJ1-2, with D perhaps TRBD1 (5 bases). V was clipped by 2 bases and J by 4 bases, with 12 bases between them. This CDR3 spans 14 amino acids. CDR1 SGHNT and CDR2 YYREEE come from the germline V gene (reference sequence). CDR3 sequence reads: CASSLTGRAYGYTF. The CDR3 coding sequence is TGTGCCAGCAGCTTAACGGGCAGGGCCTATGGCTACACCTTC.

DNA of the CDR3: TGTGCCAGCAGCGTCGGACCCTCTAGCACAGATACGCAGTATTTT. Protein product: CASSVGPSSTDTQYF. The chain has TRBV9 and TRBJ2-3; D is uncertain. Germline V gene lookup returns CDR1 SGDLS and CDR2 YYNGEE. Trimming cost V 2 bases and J 0 bases, with 10 bases left between them. The CDR3 has 15 amino acids.

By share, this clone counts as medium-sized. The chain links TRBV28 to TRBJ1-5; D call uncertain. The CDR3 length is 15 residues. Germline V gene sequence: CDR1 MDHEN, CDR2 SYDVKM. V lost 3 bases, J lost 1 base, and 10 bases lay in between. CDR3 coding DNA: TGTGCCAGCAGTTTCCCCGGGGAGAGCAATCAGCCCCAGCATTTT. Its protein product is CASSFPGESNQPQHF.

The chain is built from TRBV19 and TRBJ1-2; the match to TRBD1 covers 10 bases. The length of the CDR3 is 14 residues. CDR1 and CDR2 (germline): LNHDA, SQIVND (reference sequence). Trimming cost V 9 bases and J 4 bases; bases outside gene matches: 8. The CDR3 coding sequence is TGTGCCAGCACCCAGACAGGGGGCGTCTATGGCTACACCTTC. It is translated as CASTQTGGVYGYTF.

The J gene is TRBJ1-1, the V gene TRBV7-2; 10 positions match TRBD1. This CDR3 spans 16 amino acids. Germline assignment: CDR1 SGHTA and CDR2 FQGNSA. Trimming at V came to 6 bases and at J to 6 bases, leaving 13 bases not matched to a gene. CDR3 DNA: TGTGCCAGCAGATTACCGGGACAGGGGCTTGGGGCTGAAGCTTTCTTT. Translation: CASRLPGQGLGAEAFF.

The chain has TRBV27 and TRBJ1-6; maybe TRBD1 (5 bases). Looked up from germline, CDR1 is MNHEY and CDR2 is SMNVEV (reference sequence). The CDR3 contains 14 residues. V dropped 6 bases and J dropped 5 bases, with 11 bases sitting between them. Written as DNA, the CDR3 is TGTGCCAGCAGACCGGGACGAGATAATTCACCCCTCCACTTT. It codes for CASRPGRDNSPLHF.

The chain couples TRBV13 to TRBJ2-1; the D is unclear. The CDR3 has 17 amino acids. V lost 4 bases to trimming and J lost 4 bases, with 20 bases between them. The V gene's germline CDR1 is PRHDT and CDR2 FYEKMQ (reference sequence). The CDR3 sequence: CASSSLPTTQPYNEQFF. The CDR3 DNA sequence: TGTGCCAGCAGCTCCTTACCAACTACTCAACCTTACAATGAGCAGTTCTTC.